This T cell receptor (beta chain) was recovered during a study of blood T cell repertoires in COVID-19. All enrollees were roughly 18 to 90 years old and from some 24 US areas. Participants' own reports of clinical history determined their cohort assignment. The study recruited exposed participants who had met a COVID-19 case within 2 weeks before entry. In the original analysis: Amplification from reference gene primers served as the basis for estimated nucleated cell counts. TCRdb keeps only in-frame clones here, not all; method: immunoSEQ multiplex PCR. That table furnishes V, J and clone size, whereas the DNA furnished D and trimming. The table shows under 250,000 clones, with around nine tenths occurring only once. The material sequenced was PBMCs or T cells enriched from blood (not recorded which). The source is a middle-aged woman who had been exposed to COVID-19.

CDR3: CASSLQGSSHPTDTQYF. In DNA form, the CDR3 reads TGTGCCAGCAGCTTGCAGGGTTCGTCCCACCCCACAGATACGCAGTATTTT. This chain joins TRBV7-2 and TRBJ2-3, with D possibly being TRBD1 (5 bases). Germline CDR1 SGHTA, CDR2 FQGNSA. V was shortened by 3 bases and J by 2 bases, with 18 bases between the two germline ends. This CDR3 is built from 17 residues.